The T cell receptor (beta chain) under discussion was sequenced for a study of blood T cell repertoires in COVID-19. Study-level background: The United States, Italy and Spain supplied acute and convalescent COVID-19 samples.

CDR3 length: 16 amino acids. J lost 4 bases, V lost 0 bases, and 3 bases had no gene match. Germline CDR1 is MNHEY and CDR2 is SVGAGI. In the authors' workflow: Cell counts per sample came from amplifying reference gene primers. Clones were read by immunoSEQ multiplex PCR, and TCRdb kept only the in-frame ones, dropping some. The V and J calls and clone size are taken from that table; D and trimming were inferred from the DNA. The sample lists about 69,000 clones; roughly 80% were seen once. This clone occurred a few times. The material sequenced was peripheral blood. The clonotype originates from a woman aged 80 or over with acute or convalescent COVID-19. This chain uses TRBV6-5 with TRBJ1-2; the match to TRBD1 covers 12 bases. The CDR3 is CASSYSGTGGGYGYTF. CDR3 sequence (DNA): TGTGCCAGCAGTTACTCAGGGACAGGGGGCGGCTATGGCTACACCTTC.